This T cell receptor (beta chain) is drawn from a study of spatial heterogeneity in lung cancer. In TCRdb, the 5' RACE reads were re-called with MiXCR into one record per CDR3 protein. Of about 10,000 distinct CDR3 sequences detected, approximately 6.1% appear once; the ten largest clones hold more than 25%. In this sample, this clonotype turned up many times. This sample's time point: sample taken at primary tumor resection. With 5 bases removed from V and 2 bases from J, the gap between germline ends came to 16 bases. The CDR3 covers 15 residues. The rearrangement uses TRBV12-3 or TRBV12-4 and TRBJ2-7, with D possibly TRBD2 on 5 matching bases. The sequence was collected from a male donor with early-stage non-small cell lung cancer. The sequencing here drew on normal lung tissue next to the tumor, taken at surgery. CDR3 DNA sequence: TGTGCCAGCAGTCCGGGGAGAGGTGGGACCTACGAGCAGTACTTC. This sequence encodes CASSPGRGGTYEQYF.